A single sample is the source of the 16 T cell receptor beta chains below, sequenced in a study of CD8 T cells in Susac syndrome. An amount of RNA that ranged from roughly 0.5 to 1 ug was reverse transcribed with random hexamers. From the immunoSEQ multiplex PCR reads, TCRdb called clonotypes with MiXCR, one entry per CDR3 protein. The table lists tens of thousands of distinct CDR3 sequences, 94% of them singletons. Sequenced sample: CD8+ T cells from PBMCs. The receptors come from a human donor with Susac syndrome.

The CDR3: CASSQDFDTAYEQYF. The CDR3 coding sequence is TGTGCCAGCAGCCAAGACTTCGACACAGCCTACGAGCAGTACTTC. V is TRBV3-1 and J is TRBJ2-7; D unresolved. Per germline, CDR1 LGHDT and CDR2 YNNKEL (reference sequence). V was cut by 0 bases and J by 2 bases, with 11 bases left in between. The CDR3 sequence is 15 residues long.

The CDR3: CASSQTDWEKLFF. As DNA, the CDR3 is TGTGCCAGCAGCCAAACAGATTGGGAAAAACTGTTTTTT. V gene TRBV7-6 combines with J gene TRBJ1-4; D remains unclear. Deletions cut 5 bases from V and 8 bases from J, with 12 bases between. The germline V gene has CDR1 SGHVS and CDR2 FNYEAQ. The length of the CDR3 is 13 residues.

The chain uses TRBV6-2 or TRBV6-3 and TRBJ2-1, with 11 bases identical to TRBD2. The CDR3 is made up of 14 amino acids. The ends lost 7 bases at V and 7 bases at J; junction bases unmatched: 6. Per germline, CDR1 MNHEY and CDR2 SVGEGT. The CDR3 sequence is CASNLAGGYNEQFF. The CDR3 nucleotides are TGTGCCAGCAACCTAGCGGGGGGATATAATGAGCAGTTCTTC.

The chain combines TRBV7-9 with TRBJ2-3; D tentatively fits TRBD1 or TRBD2 (5 bases each). The CDR3 sequence is 16 residues long. The ends were cut back, 1 base at V and 0 bases at J, with 11 bases in the middle. CDR1 is SEHNR, CDR2 FQNEAQ, per germline (reference sequence). The CDR3: CASSLGPGTSTDTQYF. In nucleotides, the CDR3 is TGTGCCAGCAGCTTAGGACCAGGGACCAGCACAGATACGCAGTATTTT.

This rearrangement joins TRBV12-3 or TRBV12-4 to TRBJ1-2; 9 nucleotides align to TRBD1. The CDR3 length is 17 residues. The V segment lost 9 bases and the J segment 8 bases; nucleotides outside the gene matches: 22. The DNA for the CDR3 is TGTGCCAGTTCCTTTACGGGGACAGGGTTAGTCACAGAAGGCTACACCTTC. Translation: CASSFTGTGLVTEGYTF.

The chain employs TRBV12-3 or TRBV12-4 and TRBJ1-1; 10 nucleotides align to TRBD1. The CDR3 is 16 residues long. The V segment lost 5 bases and the J segment 4 bases; nucleotides outside the gene matches: 10. The CDR3 sequence is CASSTGTGESGTEAFF. CDR3 coding DNA: TGTGCCAGCAGTACCGGGACAGGGGAATCTGGCACTGAAGCTTTCTTT.

V and J are TRBV3-1 and TRBJ2-5; D uncertain. Germline V CDR1 and CDR2: LGHDT, YNNKEL (reference sequence). The CDR3 has 15 amino acids. The germline V and J ends were trimmed by 3 bases and 2 bases, with 13 bases remaining between them. The CDR3 region is CASSQLHRRQETQYF. The CDR3 DNA is TGTGCCAGCAGCCAGCTGCATCGGCGGCAAGAGACCCAGTACTTC.

This chain joins TRBV9 and TRBJ2-5, with D tentatively TRBD1 or TRBD2 (5 bases each). The CDR3 sequence is 15 residues long. Trimming took off 0 bases at V and 2 bases at J, with 11 bases between the two ends. Germline V gene lookup returns CDR1 SGDLS and CDR2 YYNGEE. CDR3 residues: CASSVERGSQETQYF. CDR3 DNA: TGTGCCAGCAGCGTAGAGAGGGGATCTCAAGAGACCCAGTACTTC.

The rearrangement uses TRBV27 and TRBJ1-1, with D perhaps matching TRBD1 (5 bases). The CDR3 has 16 residues. V lost 6 bases and J 2 bases, leaving 19 bases between the germline ends. Germline assignment: CDR1 MNHEY and CDR2 SMNVEV (reference sequence). CDR3 in DNA: TGTGCCAGCAGCCATGTCAGGGACGGCTACAACACTGAAGCTTTCTTT. This gives the protein CASSHVRDGYNTEAFF.

This chain connects TRBV20-1 to TRBJ2-1; perhaps TRBD2 as D (5 bases). The CDR3 covers 11 residues. CDR1 is DFQATT and CDR2 is SNEGSKA in the germline V gene (reference sequence). The V end was cut by 3 bases, the J end by 6 bases, with 6 bases between. The CDR3 is CSAREANEQFF. CDR3 nucleotide sequence: TGCAGTGCTAGGGAGGCCAATGAGCAGTTCTTC.

The table lists this clonotype with a count of one. The chain links TRBV2 to TRBJ2-5; 8 bases fit TRBD2. With V trimmed by 10 bases and J by 0 bases, 1 base remained unmatched. The CDR3 extends over 12 amino acids. In germline, CDR1 is SNHLY, CDR2 FYNNEI. CDR3 in amino acids: CATGGDQETQYF. As DNA, the CDR3 is TGTGCCACGGGGGGGGACCAAGAGACCCAGTACTTC.

The sample holds one count of this clonotype. The V and J genes are TRBV12-3 or TRBV12-4 and TRBJ1-6; 8 bases align to TRBD1. The CDR3 has 15 amino acids. V trimming: 7 bases; J trimming: 5 bases; junction bases outside the gene matches: 7. The CDR3 sequence: CASTETGGDNSPLHF. CDR3 bases: TGTGCCAGCACCGAAACAGGGGGGGATAATTCACCCCTCCACTTT.

The chain joins TRBV19 to TRBJ2-4; tentative D call: TRBD2 (6 bases). Germline CDR1 is LNHDA and CDR2 is SQIVND (reference sequence). V lost 3 bases, J lost 3 bases, and 6 bases lay in between. The CDR3 has 13 residues. CDR3 loop: CASSIGGKNIQYF. CDR3 nucleotide sequence: TGTGCCAGTAGTATCGGGGGCAAAAACATTCAGTACTTC.

V and J are TRBV6-5 and TRBJ2-1; D is unresolved. Deletions cut 4 bases from V and 0 bases from J, with 13 bases between. The CDR3 length is 16 residues. In germline, CDR1 is MNHEY, CDR2 SVGAGI. CDR3 sequence (DNA): TGTGCCAGCAGTTTGGAGACAACCGTCTCCTACAATGAGCAGTTCTTC. Amino acids: CASSLETTVSYNEQFF.

V and J are TRBV7-8 and TRBJ2-5; D is uncertain. The CDR3 spans 13 residues. In germline, CDR1 is SGHVS, CDR2 FQNEAQ. Trimming took off 5 bases at V and 5 bases at J, with 12 bases between the two ends. In DNA, the CDR3 is TGTGCCAGCAGCCCGCAGATGACGGAGACCCAGTACTTC. It encodes CASSPQMTETQYF.

The rearrangement links TRBV12-3 or TRBV12-4 to TRBJ1-1; the D is unclear. Between the trimmed V and J ends, which lost 6 bases and 0 bases, there was a span of 14 bases. CDR3 length: 15 residues. CDR3 region: CASRRRDALNTEAFF. Here the CDR3 DNA reads TGTGCCAGCAGGAGACGAGATGCCCTGAACACTGAAGCTTTCTTT.